The 11 T cell receptor beta chains below all came from one sample that was sequenced in a study of blood T cells in healthy people across ages (dated by TCRdb to between 2014 and 2016). Receptor amplification or capture employed 5' RACE. Sequenced using an Illumina HiSeq 2500. A second PCR of roughly 7 to 11 cycles was run with a J-beta primer mix and a sample-barcoded 5' primer. In TCRdb, the public reads were trimmed at Q25 with fastp and aligned with MiXCR, with productive beta chains retained. Identical CDR3 proteins give one entry, which carries the most common genes and DNA. The sample contains 800,000 or so distinct CDR3 sequences, about half of them found a single time. The ten largest make up about a sixth of the sample. Input material: blood. Receptor source: a man at least 80 years old in good health.

The rearrangement joins TRBV20-1 to TRBJ2-3; 13 bases are shared with TRBD2. There are 15 residues in the CDR3. J gave up 5 bases and V 3 bases, and 5 bases lay outside the gene matches. The V gene's germline CDR1 is DFQATT and CDR2 SNEGSKA (reference sequence). CDR3 region: CSARSGTSGIDTQYF. The CDR3 DNA reads TGCAGTGCTAGGAGCGGGACTAGCGGGATAGATACGCAGTATTTT.

This clonotype was seen a handful of times. The rearrangement links TRBV30 to TRBJ1-4; D gene ambiguous. This CDR3 comprises 10 residues. CDR1 is GTSNPN, CDR2 SVGIG, per germline (reference sequence). CDR3 loop: CADEGEKLFF. The DNA for the CDR3 is TGTGCAGATGAGGGTGAAAAACTGTTTTTT.

There are a few counts of this clonotype. V usage is TRBV2 and J usage is TRBJ2-1; D unclear. The CDR3 consists of 15 residues. Trimming cost V 7 bases and J 0 bases, with 13 bases left between them. Germline CDR1 SNHLY, CDR2 FYNNEI. The CDR3 loop reads CASNRELGSYNEQFF. The CDR3 region has the DNA TGTGCCAGCAACCGAGAATTAGGCTCCTACAATGAGCAGTTCTTC.

This clonotype has only a few counts. The CDR3 sequence is CASSQGLNRDRAGDTQYF. For the CDR3, the DNA is TGCGCCAGCAGCCAGGGCCTAAACCGGGACAGGGCGGGAGATACGCAGTATTTT. The chain joins TRBV4-3 to TRBJ2-3, with 9 bases identical to TRBD1. The CDR3 is 18 amino acids. The germline CDR1 and CDR2 sequences are LGHNA and YSLEER. V gave up 3 bases and J gave up 5 bases; unmatched junction bases: 15.

For this clonotype: It may be a read error: a sequence one base away is much more abundant. J is TRBJ2-7 and V is TRBV28, with D possibly matching TRBD1 (5 bases). Germline V lookup: CDR1 MDHEN, CDR2 SYDVKM. The CDR3 spans 15 residues. V was cut by 3 bases and J by 6 bases, with 18 bases left in between. DNA of the CDR3: TGTGCCAGCAGTTTGTTGGCAGGGCGGTATGGCGAGCAGTACTTC. Protein sequence: CASSLLAGRYGEQYF.

The chain uses TRBV11-1 and TRBJ2-3; D remains unclear. Germline V gene lookup returns CDR1 SGHAT and CDR2 FQDESV (reference sequence). Trimming removed 5 bases at V and 11 bases at J, with 14 bases between. The CDR3 is 12 amino acids. This CDR3 is CASSQDGREQYF. The CDR3 coding sequence is TGTGCCAGCAGCCAAGACGGTCGCGAGCAGTATTTT.

CDR3: CSARSLAIYNEQYF. In nucleotides, the CDR3 is TGCAGTGCTAGATCTCTAGCGATCTACAATGAGCAGTACTTC. The chain combines TRBV20-1 with TRBJ2-5, with a weak D call TRBD2 (6 bases). Germline assignment: CDR1 DFQATT and CDR2 SNEGSKA (reference sequence). CDR3 length: 14 amino acids. V lost 2 bases, J lost 11 bases, and 21 bases lay in between.

This clonotype showed up many times. The chain employs TRBV7-8 and TRBJ2-1, with 9 bases identical to TRBD2. The germline gives CDR1 SGHVS, CDR2 FQNEAQ. The trim removed 1 base at V and 9 bases at J, leaving 10 bases unmatched. This CDR3 spans 16 amino acids. The CDR3 region is CASSLVAAGGTSEQFF. The CDR3 nucleotides read TGTGCCAGCAGCTTAGTCGCAGCGGGGGGAACGAGTGAGCAGTTCTTC.

Notes on this clonotype: This could be a read error, since a much larger clone is one nucleotide away. The genes are TRBV9 and TRBJ2-1; 7 bases agree with TRBD2. The CDR3 runs to 15 residues. Germline lookup yields CDR1 SGDLS and CDR2 YYNGEE. V trimming: 3 bases; J trimming: 5 bases; junction bases outside the gene matches: 8. DNA for the CDR3: TGTGCCAGCAGCGGAGCTAGCGGAGAACACAATGAGCAGTTCTTC. It encodes CASSGASGEHNEQFF.

This chain uses TRBV29-1 with TRBJ1-1, with unresolved D. CDR3 length: 13 amino acids. V dropped 5 bases and J dropped 2 bases, with 12 bases sitting between them. Germline assignment: CDR1 SQVTM and CDR2 ANQGSEA. CDR3 coding DNA: TGCAGCGTTATACTAGGTTACAACACTGAAGCTTTCTTT. It encodes CSVILGYNTEAFF.

CDR3 in DNA: TGTGCCAGCAGTGATTTACTAGCGGGGTTATATGAGACCCAGTACTTC. Translating gives CASSDLLAGLYETQYF. The V call is TRBV25-1, the J call TRBJ2-5; 10 bases are a match to TRBD2. The V gene's germline CDR1 is MGHDK and CDR2 SYGVNS. Trimming took 3 bases from V and 5 from J; bases not matched to a gene: 9. The CDR3 contains 16 residues.